The sequence of this TCR beta chain was determined in a study of blood T cell repertoires in COVID-19. Study-level information: Acute and convalescent COVID-19 specimens originated in the United States, Italy and Spain. T cells, B-cell-depleted T cells, or PBMCs provided the cDNA or gDNA that served as material.

Trimming cost V 6 bases and J 8 bases; bases outside gene matches: 2. This CDR3 contains 11 residues. CDR1 LNHDA and CDR2 SQIVND come from the germline V gene (reference sequence). In the original workflow: From reference gene primer amplification, estimates of nucleated cell counts were derived. The method was immunoSEQ multiplex PCR; TCRdb's version includes in-frame clones alone and lacks a portion of them. V and J calls and clone size are those listed in that table; D and trimming were worked out from the DNA. The sample holds approximately 68,000 clones, 75% to 85% seen once. Sequencing was carried out using peripheral blood. The chain links TRBV19 to TRBJ1-2, with TRBD1 matching 8 bases. The receptor was derived from a woman aged 60-75 years with acute or convalescent COVID-19. CDR3 coding DNA: TGTGCCAGTAGACAGGGGGGAGGCTACACCTTC. Protein sequence: CASRQGGGYTF.